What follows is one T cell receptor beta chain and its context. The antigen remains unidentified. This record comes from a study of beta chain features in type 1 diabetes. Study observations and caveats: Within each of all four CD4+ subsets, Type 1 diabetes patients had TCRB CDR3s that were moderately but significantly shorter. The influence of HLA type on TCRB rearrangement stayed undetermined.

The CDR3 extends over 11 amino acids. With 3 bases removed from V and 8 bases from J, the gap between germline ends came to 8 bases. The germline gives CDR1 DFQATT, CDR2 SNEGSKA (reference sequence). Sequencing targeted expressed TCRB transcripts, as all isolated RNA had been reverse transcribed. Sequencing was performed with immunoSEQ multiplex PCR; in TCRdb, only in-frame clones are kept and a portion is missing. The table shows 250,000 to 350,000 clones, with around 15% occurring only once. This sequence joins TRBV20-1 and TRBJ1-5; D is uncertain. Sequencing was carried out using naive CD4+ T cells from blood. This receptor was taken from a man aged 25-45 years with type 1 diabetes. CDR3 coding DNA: TGCAGTGCTAGTTCAAGAGAGCCCCAGCATTTT. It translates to CSASSREPQHF.